The present TCR beta chain was sequenced within a study of regulatory T cells in long-lasting Graves disease. General observations from the study: Segments TRBV28, TRBJ1-2 and TRBJ2-5 showed preferential usage in persistent disease. Accuracy may have been reduced by the small sample size.

Time point: newly diagnosed GD, antithyroid drugs for less than 3 months. Researchers made the TCR library from RNA that was extracted from PBMCs. V was clipped by 5 bases and J by 4 bases; unmatched bases: 8. CDR1 is SGHTA and CDR2 is FQGNSA in the germline V gene. The CDR3 contains 15 residues. Researchers made TCR beta libraries by using iRepertoire HTBI primers and running Arm-PCR on CDR3 regions. Each CDR3 protein is one row after TCRdb ran MiXCR on the multiplex PCR reads. The sample records under 450,000 distinct CDR3 sequences, roughly 10% being singletons. The sample holds many counts of this clonotype. Its target is unknown. These sequences were also reported in another study, on T cells in Graves' hyperthyroidism and ophthalmopathy. That paper adds: Stable hyperthyroidism: no ophthalmopathy progression over 18 months of follow-up. First-round RT-PCR targeting the TCR CDR3 was performed with the HTBI primer set.

Sequenced material: peripheral blood mononuclear cells (PBMCs), taken at new diagnosis, from a patient treated with antithyroid drugs. The J gene is TRBJ2-5, the V gene TRBV7-2; the match to TRBD1 covers 9 bases. This sequence originates from a woman aged 18-29 years with Graves disease. Here the CDR3 DNA reads TGTGCCAGCAGCCGAGGGGACAGGGAAGGAGAGACCCAGTACTTC. Protein product: CASSRGDREGETQYF.